The clone carrying this TCR beta chain appeared a few times. V lost 6 bases and J 11 bases, leaving 16 bases between the germline ends. CDR3 size: 12 residues. MiXCR, applied by TCRdb to the reads, yields one record per CDR3 protein. The sample has 100,000 or so distinct CDR3 sequences, more than 20% seen once. The data were obtained in a study of T cell repertoires in cytomegalovirus infection. J is TRBJ1-1 and V is TRBV12-3 or TRBV12-4; D is ambiguous. Sequencing was carried out using CD8+ T cells from PBMCs. This TCR came from a human donor in good health (CMV status not recorded). Some clones in this sample may be carry-over from other donors' samples. The CDR3 sequence: CASSNSKRVAFF. The CDR3 bases are TGTGCCAGCAGCAATTCAAAAAGGGTGGCTTTCTTT.